This T cell receptor (beta chain) appears in the sequencing data of a study of T cell clonotyping in hematopoietic cell transplantation (dated by TCRdb to the early 2020s). Describing the broader study: Recipient samples taken before transplant were collected after cytoreduction. In the study, 140 or so blood samples were gathered from under 45 consecutive transplant recipients and their related donors. Recruitment of patients was conducted between 2015 and January 2017, and follow-up was continued until late 2020 or death. What the research found in general, with its limitations: Donor and pretransplant recipient Inverse Simpson Index values predicted broader posttransplant TCR repertoire diversity. Sample size was limited, and cells were not sorted, so CD4 and CD8 repertoire contributions could not be separated. Recipient repertoires showed only a small fraction of overlap with donor repertoires, and over 95% appeared de novo at the given depth. Recipient TCR diversity fell after transplant, with pathologically expanded clonotypes rising progressively from day 30 to day 180.

The germline V gene (reference sequence) sets CDR1 to MNHEY and CDR2 to SMNVEV. There are 15 amino acids in the CDR3, from cysteine to phenylalanine inclusive. Only the CDR3 DNA is retained, 45 bases long and in frame from the first base. Trimming removed 1 base from V and 7 bases from J; the gene matches leave 3 bases unexplained. Sample time point, as interpreted from the label and publication: recipient sample about 28 days before transplant, after cytoreduction. Recipient blood was collected about 28 days before transplant and at days 30, 100 and 180 after transplant. Nuclei Lysis Solution was used to extract genomic DNA from fresh or cryopreserved unfractionated peripheral blood mononuclear cells. About this clone itself: This receptor's antigen is unknown. No base quality values were provided; no much bigger clone lies one nucleotide off.

The immunoSEQ assay, a bias-controlled multiplex PCR with V- and J-specific primers, was used to amplify TCR beta CDR3 regions from genomic DNA. In a second PCR step, a proprietary barcode and Illumina adapter sequences were attached to the CDR3 amplicons. An Illumina MiSeq instrument was used for sequencing of the CDR3 libraries. The authors' pipeline ran thus. Export and quality control were handled in immunoSEQ Analyzer 3.0, while downstream analyses relied on R Bioconductor and Immunarch. Only productive rearrangements within the normalized downsampled data set were used in the calculation of repertoire metrics. Pathologically expanded clonotypes were defined as those larger than 5 templates in the normalized cohort. The Inverse Simpson Index served as the measure of repertoire diversity. CMV-specificity analyses were carried out on the non-normalized data set to capture all clonotypes. Here the immuneACCESS table is served through TCRdb, limited to in-frame sequences with V and J called. Missing clones are a known gap in these copies; in checked studies unresolved V genes cover under half, and the rest lacks a known reason. The V and J calls and clone size are taken from that table; D and trimming were inferred from the DNA. Across this sample there are tens of thousands of clones, with 96% seen only once. The leading ten clones occupy about 1.8% of the sample.

This material consisted of peripheral blood mononuclear cells, taken before stem cell transplant. This receptor was identified in a woman in her forties or fifties with acute myeloid leukemia. Some clones in this sample may be carry-over from other donors' samples. This chain is built from TRBV27 and TRBJ1-5, and TRBD1 matches 11 of the central bases. CDR3 sequence: CASSLYGTGGQPQHF. The DNA is as follows: TGTGCCAGCAGTTTATACGGGACAGGGGGACAGCCCCAGCATTTT.